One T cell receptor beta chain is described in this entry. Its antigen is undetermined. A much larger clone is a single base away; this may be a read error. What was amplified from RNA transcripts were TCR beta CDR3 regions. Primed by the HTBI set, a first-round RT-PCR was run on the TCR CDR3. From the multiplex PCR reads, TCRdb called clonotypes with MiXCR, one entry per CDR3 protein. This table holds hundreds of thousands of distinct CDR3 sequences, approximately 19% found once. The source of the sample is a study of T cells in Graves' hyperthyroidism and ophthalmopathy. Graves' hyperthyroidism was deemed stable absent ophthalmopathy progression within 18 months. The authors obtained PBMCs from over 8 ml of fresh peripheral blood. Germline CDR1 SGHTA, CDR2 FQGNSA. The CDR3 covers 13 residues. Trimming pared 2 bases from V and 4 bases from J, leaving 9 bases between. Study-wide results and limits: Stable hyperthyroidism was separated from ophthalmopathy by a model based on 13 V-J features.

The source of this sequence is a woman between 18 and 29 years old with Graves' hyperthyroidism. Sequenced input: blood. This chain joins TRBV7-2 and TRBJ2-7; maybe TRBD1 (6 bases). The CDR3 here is CASSLNREYEQYF. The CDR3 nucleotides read TGTGCCAGCAGCTTAAACAGGGAATACGAGCAGTACTTC.